The text below deals with one T cell receptor beta chain. What it binds is unknown. Generated by immunoSEQ multiplex PCR, the TCRdb table keeps only in-frame clones and is missing some. This table holds under 95,000 clones, roughly 90% found once. This entry comes from a study of T cell responses to AZD1222 COVID-19 vaccine. Turning to the study itself: Samples with a second dose at about 4 or about 12 weeks were pooled together.

The study, taken as a whole, reports: Females outnumbered males among donors, who were mostly white British; clonal diversity was possibly underestimated. After the peak T cell response, and only then, were repertoires sampled. Unmutated variant regions are reportedly targeted by nearly half of spike-specific TCRs.

The specimen was peripheral blood, collected on day 0 of AZD1222 vaccination. The sequence came from an adult in good health.

The CDR3 DNA reads as TGCGCCAGCAGCTTGTACATCTCGAGGAACACCGGGGAGCTGTTTTTT. Its protein product is CASSLYISRNTGELFF. The chain carries TRBV5-1 and TRBJ2-2; the D is unclear. The CDR3 runs to 16 residues. Per germline, CDR1 SGHRS and CDR2 YFSETQ. V lost 1 base, J lost 1 base, and 11 bases lay in between.